Shown below are 5 T cell receptor beta chains from a single sample sequenced in a study of tumor and adjacent non-tumor tissue in lung cancer. Three rounds of nested PCR, following a modified ARM-PCR protocol, produced the TCRbeta library. A single record per CDR3 protein comes from TCRdb applying MiXCR to the multiplex PCR reads. Here the sample spans around 70,000 distinct CDR3 sequences, less than 80% being singletons. This sample's RNA came from whole unsorted tissue. Source material: lung tumor tissue. These receptors all come from a man aged 55 to 70 with non-small cell lung cancer.

The CDR3 DNA reads TGCGCCAGTGGCTTGAATCCCGGGAACACTGAAGCTTTCTTT. It yields the protein CASGLNPGNTEAFF. J is TRBJ1-1 and V is TRBV5-1; D remains unclear. The CDR3 extends over 14 amino acids. V dropped 8 bases and J dropped 1 base, with 15 bases sitting between them. Germline CDR1 is SGHRS and CDR2 is YFSETQ. Full variable domain (outside the CDR3, taken from reference TRBV5-1 and TRBJ1-1): KAGVTQTPRYLIKTRGQQVTLSCSPISGHRSVSWYQQTPGQGLQFLFEYFSETQRNKGNFPGRFSGRQFSNSRSEMNVSTLELGDSALYLCASGLNPGNTEAFFGQGTRLTVV.

In the case of this clonotype: One end of the junction is discordant with germline, which a read error may explain. The chain couples TRBV6-5 to TRBJ2-2; no firm D call. Per germline, CDR1 MNHEY and CDR2 SVGAGI. CDR3 length equals 15 residues. The CDR3 protein is CPSTYSRRVTGELFF. DNA for the CDR3: TGTCCCAGCACTTACTCGAGAAGGGTCACCGGGGAGCTGTTTTTT.

Details on this clonotype: Since a much larger clone is just one base distant, this may be a read error. The chain is built from TRBV5-5 and TRBJ2-3, with 15 bases aligning to TRBD2. Germline CDR1 reads SGHKS; CDR2 reads YYEKEE (reference sequence). The V segment lost 3 bases and the J segment 2 bases; nucleotides outside the gene matches: 13. This CDR3 spans 20 amino acids. CDR3 coding DNA: TGTGCCAGCAGCTCAGCGGGACTAGCGGGAGGATGTGGTACCACAGATACGCAGTATTTT. Translating gives CASSSAGLAGGCGTTDTQYF.

The chain employs TRBV11-3 and TRBJ2-3, with 7 bases identical to TRBD2. The CDR3 sequence is 16 residues long. The V segment lost 5 bases and the J segment 0 bases; nucleotides outside the gene matches: 8. CDR1 and CDR2 (germline): SGHNT, YENEEA. Here the CDR3 reads CASSPGLVDSTDTQYF. The CDR3, as DNA: TGTGCCAGCAGCCCCGGACTAGTAGATAGCACAGATACGCAGTATTTT.

About this clonotype itself: Given the absence of the conserved phenylalanine or tryptophan at the CDR3 end, a read error is likely. V usage is TRBV30 and J usage is TRBJ2-3; D ambiguous. From germline, CDR1 is GTSNPN and CDR2 SVGIG (reference sequence). This CDR3 is built from 12 residues. CDR3 sequence (DNA): TGTCCCTGGAGCCTCCAGGAGGATACGCAGTATCTT. It specifies CPWSLQEDTQYL.